This entry features one T cell receptor (beta chain) sequence. These data belong to a study of T-cell memory formation after mild COVID-19. The CDR3 consists of 16 residues. In germline, CDR1 is SGHAT, CDR2 FQNNGV. Trimming left V 1 base short and J 0 bases short, with 10 bases between. 5'RACE, which relied on constant-segment primers, yielded TCR alpha and TCR beta cDNA libraries carrying sample barcodes and UMIs. TCRdb re-called the 5' RACE reads through MiXCR, storing one row per CDR3 protein. Of under 250,000 distinct CDR3 sequences detected, 15% to 17% appear once; the ten largest clones hold 2.1%.

This receptor was identified in an adult woman who had mild COVID-19 (a few samples of this study predate the infection). Cell type and time point are not known. This chain connects TRBV11-2 to TRBJ2-4, with D tentatively TRBD2 (5 bases). The sample taken for sequencing was PBMCs or a T cell subset sorted from them (not recorded which). This CDR3 is CASSLGTGSAKNIQYF. CDR3 nucleotides: TGTGCCAGCAGCTTAGGGACGGGGTCAGCCAAAAACATTCAGTACTTC.